What follows is one T cell receptor (beta chain) and its context. Its specificity is unknown. Repertoires were generated with immunoSEQ multiplex PCR, while TCRdb's copy carries only in-frame clones and drops some. The table has fewer than 150,000 clones, about nine tenths seen once. This sample is part of a study of T cell responses to AZD1222 COVID-19 vaccine. General study points: Vaccination with two AZD1222 doses was followed by a rise in Spike-specific TCR breadth and depth. Nearly half of unique spike-specific TCRs reportedly avoided B.1.351 and B.1.1.7 mutated regions. Spike was spanned by vaccine-associated CD4 TCRs, which were dominant at 160-218 and 743-854.

Germline CDR1 and CDR2: SGHVS and FQNEAQ. This CDR3 region has 15 residues. Trimming took 5 bases from V and 0 from J, leaving 10 bases between them. The material was peripheral blood, obtained on day 0 of AZD1222 vaccination. This TCR derives from an adult in good health. The J gene is TRBJ2-2, the V gene TRBV7-8; D is possibly TRBD2 (5 bases). CDR3 protein: CASSLSGANTGELFF. In DNA, the CDR3 is TGTGCCAGCAGCCTCAGCGGAGCGAACACCGGGGAGCTGTTTTTT.